A single T cell receptor beta chain is shown here with its context. Its antigen is as yet unknown. This record belongs to a study of response to subunit inactivated influenza vaccine. Study-wide findings and caveats: The authors put forward the suggestion that each seasonal influenza vaccination may bring in only a limited number of new T cells.

A single record per CDR3 protein comes from TCRdb applying MiXCR to the RT-PCR reads. The sample has about 500,000 distinct CDR3 sequences; 6.5% to 8% are singletons. The CDR3 loop spans 13 amino acids. This material consisted of PBMCs from blood, taken around 25 months after vaccination. The sequence was collected from a man aged 45 to 75 who received an inactivated influenza vaccine. The gene calls are TRBV21-1 and TRBJ1-5. TRBV21-1 is flagged as a pseudogene. CDR3 sequence: CASSKGSNQPQHF. DNA for the CDR3: TGTGCCAGCAGCAAAGGATCCAATCAGCCCCAGCATTTT.